This TCR beta chain was identified in a study of chemoradiotherapy in HPV16-positive cancers. Samples were taken several times over chemoradiotherapy. TCRdb keeps only in-frame clones here, not all; method: immunoSEQ multiplex PCR. The data hold over 35,000 clones, with roughly 77% observed a single time. Study-wide findings and caveats: Functional assays defining HPV-specific T cells used only two HPV16-positive patients. During treatment, candidate HPV-specific clones and E7-related motifs expanded in tumor. For HPV16-positive patients, expanding HPV-responsive T cells associated with longer recurrence-free survival.

As regards this clone: The antigen remains unidentified.

This CDR3 contains 15 residues. Germline CDR1 KGHSY, CDR2 FQNENV. V trimming: 2 bases; J trimming: 6 bases; junction bases outside the gene matches: 7. The sequence came from a human donor with HPV-associated anogenital cancer. The chain carries TRBV16 and TRBJ1-1; 9 bases line up with TRBD1. Sequencing used blood, obtained from a patient who underwent chemoradiotherapy. CDR3 region: CASSQDGTGSPEAFF. In DNA form, the CDR3 reads TGTGCCAGCAGCCAAGACGGGACAGGGAGCCCTGAAGCTTTCTTT.